A selection of T cell receptor beta chains follows, all from one sample in a study of vaccination effects on CD4 cells after COVID-19. Method: immunoSEQ multiplex PCR; TCRdb's copy keeps in-frame clones and lacks some. Of 70,000 to 95,000 clones listed, around four fifths were seen once; the top ten hold about 1%. Their target antigens are unknown. The specimen comprised CD4+ T cells from PBMCs cultured with HCoV-OC43 spike peptides, sampled after COVID-19 vaccination. These receptors were taken from a human donor who received a COVID-19 vaccine. CDR3s include the opening cysteine and the closing phenylalanine or tryptophan. Each record gives: clone size, D gene, V gene, J gene, CDR3 protein, CDR3 DNA. The D gene is left open where the match is weak. Part of the rows lack a size; the others show once, few, many or a class for expanded clones.

>NA|TRBD1|TRBV19|TRBJ1-4
CASSSLTGGREKLFF
TGTGCCAGTAGTTCCCTGACAGGGGGTAGGGAAAAACTGTTTTTT
>NA|TRBD1|TRBV12-5|TRBJ2-2
CASGVETGGYTGELFF
TGTGCTAGTGGGGTCGAGACAGGGGGGTATACCGGGGAGCTGTTTTTT
>NA|NA|TRBV18|TRBJ2-5
CASSPKETQYF
TGTGCCAGCTCACCCAAAGAGACCCAGTACTTC
>few|NA|TRBV11-2|TRBJ1-1
CASSLGRDTEAFF
TGTGCCAGCAGCTTAGGAAGGGACACTGAAGCTTTCTTT
>NA|TRBD2|TRBV5-1|TRBJ2-1
CASSPLTSGGHEQFF
TGCGCCAGCAGCCCCCTGACTAGCGGGGGCCATGAGCAGTTCTTC
>NA|TRBD1|TRBV7-9|TRBJ1-5
CASSPQDRGNNQPQHF
TGTGCCAGCAGCCCCCAGGACAGGGGTAACAATCAGCCCCAGCATTTT
>NA|TRBD1|TRBV6-6|TRBJ1-2
CASSYSGGNYGYTF
TGTGCCAGCAGTTACTCAGGGGGCAACTATGGCTACACCTTC
>few|TRBD1|TRBV2|TRBJ1-1
CASSRQGNTEAFF
TGTGCCAGCAGCCGACAGGGGAACACTGAAGCTTTCTTT
>NA|NA|TRBV6-5|TRBJ1-4
CASSYSRGVGNEKLFF
TGTGCCAGCAGTTACTCGCGGGGAGTGGGAAATGAAAAACTGTTTTTT
>NA|NA|TRBV5-1|TRBJ2-5
CASSITFRSGWETQYF
TGCGCCAGCAGCATTACCTTCCGCAGCGGGTGGGAGACCCAGTACTTC
>NA|NA|TRBV19|TRBJ1-4
CASRPGLPLEKLFF
TGTGCCAGTAGGCCGGGTCTTCCCCTGGAAAAACTGTTTTTT
>NA|TRBD1|TRBV12-5|TRBJ2-5
CASGEDRGQTQYF
TGTGCTAGTGGTGAGGACAGGGGGCAGACCCAGTACTTC
>NA|TRBD2|TRBV19|TRBJ2-3
CASRRLAGEDTQYF
TGTGCCAGTAGAAGACTAGCGGGCGAAGATACGCAGTATTTT
>NA|TRBD1|TRBV6-5|TRBJ1-1
CASSLFTGGTEAFF
TGTGCCAGCAGCTTATTCACAGGGGGCACTGAAGCTTTCTTT
>NA|NA|TRBV5-1|TRBJ1-1
CASSYSLNTEAFF
TGCGCCAGCAGCTACAGTCTGAACACTGAAGCTTTCTTT
>NA|NA|TRBV9|TRBJ2-5
CASSRGEGLSLVETQYF
TGTGCCAGCAGCAGGGGGGAGGGGTTAAGTCTAGTAGAGACCCAGTACTTC
>NA|TRBD1|TRBV5-1|TRBJ2-5
CASSSTTGGGETQYF
TGCGCCAGCAGCTCCACGACAGGGGGTGGGGAGACCCAGTACTTC
>NA|NA|TRBV18|TRBJ2-2
CASSVLPSIIANTGELFF
TGTGCCAGCTCCGTCCTCCCTAGTATTATCGCGAACACCGGGGAGCTGTTTTTT
>NA|NA|TRBV4-3|TRBJ1-1
CASSQFPTANTEAFF
TGCGCCAGCAGCCAGTTCCCGACAGCGAACACTGAAGCTTTCTTT
>NA|NA|TRBV10-1|TRBJ2-5
CASSDGPQETQYF
TGCGCCAGCAGTGATGGGCCTCAAGAGACCCAGTACTTC
>NA|NA|TRBV6-6|TRBJ1-3
CASTRASSGNTIYF
TGTGCCAGCACAAGGGCCAGCTCTGGAAACACCATATATTTT
>NA|NA|TRBV5-1|TRBJ1-3
CASSLDGGGNTIYF
TGCGCCAGCAGCTTGGATGGAGGGGGGAACACCATATATTTT
>NA|NA|TRBV7-8|TRBJ1-2
CASSLVTGGYTF
TGTGCCAGCAGCTTAGTTACGGGTGGCTACACCTTC
>once|NA|TRBV2|TRBJ2-2
CASKLESGPGELFF
TGTGCCAGCAAACTAGAGTCGGGACCCGGGGAGCTGTTTTTT
>NA|TRBD1|TRBV7-2|TRBJ1-1
CASSLGKGTGLTEAFF
TGTGCCAGCAGCTTGGGGAAGGGGACAGGGCTCACTGAAGCTTTCTTT
>NA|NA|TRBV6-1|TRBJ2-1
CASSVKRGSLLNEQFF
TGTGCCAGCAGTGTTAAACGGGGGAGTCTGCTCAATGAGCAGTTCTTC
>NA|TRBD2|TRBV10-2|TRBJ2-3
CASSPLAGVIDTQYF
TGCGCCAGCAGTCCACTAGCGGGGGTGATAGATACGCAGTATTTT
>NA|NA|TRBV9|TRBJ2-3
CASSSRDAPDTQYF
TGTGCCAGCAGCTCCCGGGACGCCCCAGATACGCAGTATTTT
>NA|NA|TRBV6-5|TRBJ1-1
CASTHLGAGNTEAFF
TGTGCCAGTACACACCTGGGGGCTGGGAACACTGAAGCTTTCTTT
>NA|NA|TRBV19|TRBJ2-1
CASTHVGLGGREQFF
TGTGCCAGTACGCATGTTGGTTTGGGGGGTCGAGAGCAGTTCTTC
>NA|NA|TRBV3-1/TRBV3-2|TRBJ1-1
CASSQEGGNTEAFF
TGTGCCAGCAGCCAAGAGGGGGGGAACACTGAAGCTTTCTTT
>NA|TRBD1|TRBV5-1|TRBJ1-6
CASSLRQGANSPLHF
TGCGCCAGCAGCTTGCGCCAGGGGGCCAATTCACCCCTCCACTTT